The sequence of this TCR beta chain was determined in a study of T-cell reconstitution after alpha-beta-depleted transplantation in children. Whole-study results and caveats: Where some patients showed high TCRbeta diversity at day 60, it came from recipient T cells and thymic progenitors that had survived. Counts and diversity of T cells one year after transplant came mostly from newly produced T cells. The origin of alpha-beta T cells about two months after transplant was reportedly several hundred expanded graft clones.

Unique molecular identifiers were incorporated during preparation of the TCRbeta library. TCRdb analysed the PCR reads with MiXCR anew, one entry per CDR3 protein. Seen here are hundreds of thousands of distinct CDR3 sequences, under 15% observed once, and the top ten hold 0.79%. This clonotype was seen repeatedly, ten times or more. No antigen is known for it. This CDR3 region has 14 residues. Trimming removed 6 bases at V and 2 bases at J, with 12 bases between. The clonotype comes from a girl aged 2 to 9 with congenital amegakaryocytic thrombocytopenia, due to receive a stem cell transplant. V usage is TRBV12-3 or TRBV12-4 and J usage is TRBJ2-3; D remains ambiguous. The sequenced sample was PBMCs, obtained before TCRalphabeta/CD19-depleted stem cell transplant. The CDR3 DNA reads as TGTGCCAGCAGCCTTACTACCCCCACAGATACGCAGTATTTT. Protein sequence: CASSLTTPTDTQYF.